The 10 T cell receptor beta chains below come from one sample, sequenced in a study of human T cells and chemical hapten exposure. Time point: patch test 2, 6 weeks after DPC sensitization. Regarding treatment: therapeutic diphenylcyclopropenone sensitization with weekly scalp DPC. Each CDR3 protein gets one entry after TCRdb re-called the RACE reads with MiXCR. The table has over 100,000 distinct CDR3 sequences, 9% to 9.5% seen once. The material was whole blood, obtained in connection with sensitization to the hapten diphenylcyclopropenone (DPC). The receptors shown here come from a woman between 35 and 50 years old with alopecia areata. Some clones in this sample may be carry-over from other donors' samples.

This chain connects TRBV6-6 to TRBJ1-2; 11 nucleotides line up with TRBD1. The CDR3 is 14 residues long. Germline CDR1 reads MNHNY; CDR2 reads SVGAGI (reference sequence). For the CDR3, the DNA is TGTGCACTAAAGGGGACAGGGGGAAATTATGGCTACACCTTC. It codes for CALKGTGGNYGYTF.

The V and J genes are TRBV29-1 and TRBJ2-1; 7 bases line up with TRBD1. Germline loops: CDR1 SQVTM, CDR2 ANQGSEA. The CDR3 is made up of 14 amino acids. Trimming removed 4 bases from V and 6 bases from J; junction bases left unmatched: 9. CDR3 bases: TGCAGCGTTGTGAGGGGACAGTCAAGCAATGAGCAGTTCTTC. It specifies CSVVRGQSSNEQFF.

This clonotype was observed a handful of times. The gene calls are TRBV7-2 and TRBJ2-2; 9 bases map to TRBD1. Trimming removed 3 bases from V and 2 bases from J; junction bases left unmatched: 4. Germline V CDR1 and CDR2: SGHTA, FQGNSA. The CDR3 is 16 residues long. The CDR3 loop is CASSLMGQGNTGELFF. The CDR3 region has the DNA TGTGCCAGCAGCTTGATGGGACAGGGTAACACCGGGGAGCTGTTTTTT. The full variable domain, with the rest looked up from reference TRBV7-2 and TRBJ2-2, is GAGVSQSPSNKVTEKGKDVELRCDPISGHTALYWYRQSLGQGLEFLIYFQGNSAPDKSGLPSDRFSAERTGGSVSTLTIQRTQQEDSAVYLCASSLMGQGNTGELFFGEGSRLTVL.

This clonotype was observed many times. V is TRBV2 and J is TRBJ1-5; 7 bases are a match to TRBD1. CDR3 length: 15 amino acids. After removal of 6 bases from V and 6 bases from J, the junction contained 11 bases not matched to a gene. CDR1 is SNHLY and CDR2 is FYNNEI in the germline V gene. The DNA of the CDR3 is TGTGCCAGCAGAGGGGACAGCAGGGCCCCTCAGCCCCAGCATTTT. It is translated as CASRGDSRAPQPQHF.

This clonotype was counted at least ten times. V is TRBV10-3 and J is TRBJ1-1; 8 nucleotides line up with TRBD1. Germline values: CDR1 ENHRY, CDR2 SYGVKD. The CDR3 covers 13 residues. V shed 8 bases and J 8 bases; nucleotides not matched to a gene: 10. In DNA form, the CDR3 reads TGTGCCATCCAGGGGGCGGGCACGCTGGAAGCTTTCTTT. Translated, it gives CAIQGAGTLEAFF.

V and J are TRBV12-3 or TRBV12-4 and TRBJ1-3; no definite D call. The CDR3 contains 14 residues. Trimming took off 6 bases at V and 4 bases at J, with 13 bases between the two ends. The chain's CDR3 is CASRGGGNGNTIYF. CDR3 nucleotide sequence: TGTGCCAGCAGGGGAGGAGGGAACGGAAACACCATATATTTT.

This clonotype was detected ten times or more. The CDR3 DNA is TGTGCCAGCAGCTTAACGTGGAATATAAAGGATTCACCCCTCCACTTT. Encoded protein: CASSLTWNIKDSPLHF. The chain links TRBV7-2 to TRBJ1-6; no reliable D call. The CDR3 sequence is 16 residues long. V was shortened by 2 bases and J by 8 bases, with 16 bases between the two germline ends. Germline V lookup: CDR1 SGHTA, CDR2 FQGNSA.

The V and J genes are TRBV7-2 and TRBJ2-5; 8 bases match TRBD2. Trimming removed 5 bases from V and 5 bases from J; junction bases left unmatched: 4. The CDR3 is made up of 13 amino acids. In germline, CDR1 is SGHTA, CDR2 FQGNSA. The CDR3 nucleotides are TGTGCCAGCAGCCCGGGACTAGATGAGACCCAGTACTTC. Translation: CASSPGLDETQYF.

The gene calls are TRBV20-1 and TRBJ2-1; 13 nucleotides line up with TRBD2. This CDR3 contains 16 residues. V lost 6 bases to trimming and J lost 1 base; unmatched junction nucleotides: 6. The germline V gene has CDR1 DFQATT and CDR2 SNEGSKA (reference sequence). The DNA for the CDR3 is TGCAGTGCAGAGACTAGCGGGGGGTTGTCCTACAATGAGCAGTTCTTC. It specifies CSAETSGGLSYNEQFF.

This clonotype occurred many times. This chain uses TRBV7-3 with TRBJ1-2, with D uncertain. The CDR3 contains 13 residues. Deletions cut 1 base from V and 4 bases from J, with 7 bases between. Looked up from germline, CDR1 is SGHTA and CDR2 is FQGTGA. The CDR3 DNA reads TGTGCCAGCAGCTTAAATTCTGGCTATGGCTACACCTTC. Translating gives CASSLNSGYGYTF. The variable domain in full, with the rest retrieved from reference TRBV7-3 and TRBJ1-2, is GAGVSQTPSNKVTEKGKYVELRCDPISGHTALYWYRQSLGQGPEFLIYFQGTGAADDSGLPNDRFFAVRPEGSVSTLKIQRTERGDSAVYLCASSLNSGYGYTFGSGTRLTVV.